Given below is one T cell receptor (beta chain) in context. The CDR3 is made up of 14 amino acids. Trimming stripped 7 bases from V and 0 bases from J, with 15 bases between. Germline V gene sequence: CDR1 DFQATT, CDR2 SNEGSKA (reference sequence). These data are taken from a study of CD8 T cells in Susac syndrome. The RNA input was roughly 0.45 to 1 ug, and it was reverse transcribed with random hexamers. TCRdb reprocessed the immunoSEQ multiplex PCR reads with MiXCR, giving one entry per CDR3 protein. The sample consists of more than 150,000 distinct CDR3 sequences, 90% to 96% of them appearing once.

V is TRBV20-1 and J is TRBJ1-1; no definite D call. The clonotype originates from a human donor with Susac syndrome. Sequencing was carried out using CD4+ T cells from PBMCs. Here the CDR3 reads CSVITGDLNTEAFF. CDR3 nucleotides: TGCAGTGTTATTACGGGAGACCTGAACACTGAAGCTTTCTTT.